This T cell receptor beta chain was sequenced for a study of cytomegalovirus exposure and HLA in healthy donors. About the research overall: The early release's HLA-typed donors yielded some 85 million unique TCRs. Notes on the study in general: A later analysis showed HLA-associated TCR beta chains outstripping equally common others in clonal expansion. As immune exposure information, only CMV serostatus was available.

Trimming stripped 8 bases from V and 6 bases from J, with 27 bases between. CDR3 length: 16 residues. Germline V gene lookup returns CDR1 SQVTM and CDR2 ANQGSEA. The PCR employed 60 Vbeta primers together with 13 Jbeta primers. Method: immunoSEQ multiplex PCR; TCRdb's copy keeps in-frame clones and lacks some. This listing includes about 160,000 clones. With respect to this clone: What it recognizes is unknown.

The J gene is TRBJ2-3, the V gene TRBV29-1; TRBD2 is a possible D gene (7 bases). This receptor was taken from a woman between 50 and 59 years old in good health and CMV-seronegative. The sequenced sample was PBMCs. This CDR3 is CSLFGRGAMVRDTQYF. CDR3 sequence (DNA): TGCAGCCTTTTCGGCCGGGGGGCAATGGTAAGGGATACGCAGTATTTT.